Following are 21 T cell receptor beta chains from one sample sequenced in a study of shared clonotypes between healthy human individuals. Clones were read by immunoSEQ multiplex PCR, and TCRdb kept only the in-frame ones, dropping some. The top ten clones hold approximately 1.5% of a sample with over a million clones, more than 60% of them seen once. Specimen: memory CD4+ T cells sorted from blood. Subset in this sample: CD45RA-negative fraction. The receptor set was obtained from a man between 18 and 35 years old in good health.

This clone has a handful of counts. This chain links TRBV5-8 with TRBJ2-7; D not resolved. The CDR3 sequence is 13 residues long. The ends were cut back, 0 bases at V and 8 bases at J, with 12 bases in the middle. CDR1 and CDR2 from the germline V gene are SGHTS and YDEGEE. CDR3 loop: CASSLAEMSQQYF. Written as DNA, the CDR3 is TGTGCCAGCAGCTTGGCCGAAATGAGTCAGCAGTACTTC.

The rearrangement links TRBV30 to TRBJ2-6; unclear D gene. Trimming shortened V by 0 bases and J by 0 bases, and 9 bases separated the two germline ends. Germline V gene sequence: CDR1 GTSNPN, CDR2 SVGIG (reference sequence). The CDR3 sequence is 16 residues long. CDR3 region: CAWSVPRSSGANVLTF. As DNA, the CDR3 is TGTGCCTGGAGTGTACCCCGGAGCTCTGGGGCCAACGTCCTGACTTTC. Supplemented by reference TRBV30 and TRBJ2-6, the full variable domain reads SQTIHQWPATLVQPVGSPLSLECTVEGTSNPNLYWYRQAAGRGLQLLFYSVGIGQISSEVPQNLSASRPQDRQFILSSKKLLLSDSGFYLCAWSVPRSSGANVLTFGAGSRLTVL.

The DNA for the CDR3 is TGTGCCAGCAGCTTTCAGGTTAGGGATTCACCCCTCCACTTT. Translated, it gives CASSFQVRDSPLHF. The chain recombines TRBV5-4 with TRBJ1-6; D gene uncertain. V lost 2 bases, J lost 8 bases, and 11 bases lay in between. The CDR3 covers 14 residues. Germline V gene data show CDR1 as SGHNT and CDR2 as YYREEE (reference sequence).

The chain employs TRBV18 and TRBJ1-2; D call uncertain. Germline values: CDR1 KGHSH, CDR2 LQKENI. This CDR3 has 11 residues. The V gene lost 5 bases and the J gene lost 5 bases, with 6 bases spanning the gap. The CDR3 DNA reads TGTGCCAGCTCAAACGGTTATGGCTACACCTTC. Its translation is CASSNGYGYTF.

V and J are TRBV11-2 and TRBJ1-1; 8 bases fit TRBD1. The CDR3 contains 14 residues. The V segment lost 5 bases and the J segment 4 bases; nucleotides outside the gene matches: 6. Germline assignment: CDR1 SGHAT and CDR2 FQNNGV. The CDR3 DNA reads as TGTGCCAGCAGCGCACCAGGGGGCACCACTGAAGCTTTCTTT. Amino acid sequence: CASSAPGGTTEAFF.

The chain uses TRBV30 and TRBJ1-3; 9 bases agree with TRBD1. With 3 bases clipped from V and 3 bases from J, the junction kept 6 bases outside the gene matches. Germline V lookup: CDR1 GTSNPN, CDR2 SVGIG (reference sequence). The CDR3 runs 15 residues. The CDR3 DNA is TGTGCCTGGAGGGCAACAGGGGGCAGTGGAAACACCATATATTTT. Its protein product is CAWRATGGSGNTIYF.

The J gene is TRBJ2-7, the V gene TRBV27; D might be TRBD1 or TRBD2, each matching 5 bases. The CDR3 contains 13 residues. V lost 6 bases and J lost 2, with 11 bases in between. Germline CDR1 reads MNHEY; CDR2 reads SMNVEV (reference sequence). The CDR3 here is CASRGTAPYEQYF. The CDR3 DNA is TGTGCCAGCAGGGGGACGGCCCCCTACGAGCAGTACTTC.

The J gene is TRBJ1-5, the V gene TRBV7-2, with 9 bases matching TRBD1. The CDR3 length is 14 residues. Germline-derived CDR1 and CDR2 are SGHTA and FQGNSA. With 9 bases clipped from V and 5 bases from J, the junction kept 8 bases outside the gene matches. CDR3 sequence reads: CASGRTGVDQPQHF. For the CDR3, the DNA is TGTGCCAGTGGCCGGACAGGGGTCGATCAGCCCCAGCATTTT.

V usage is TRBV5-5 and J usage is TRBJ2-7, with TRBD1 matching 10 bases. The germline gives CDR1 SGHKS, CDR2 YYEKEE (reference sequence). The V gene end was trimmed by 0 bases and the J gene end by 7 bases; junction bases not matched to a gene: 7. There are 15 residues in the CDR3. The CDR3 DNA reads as TGTGCCAGCAGCTTGGGACAGGGGGCGCTTGGGGAGCAGTACTTC. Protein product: CASSLGQGALGEQYF. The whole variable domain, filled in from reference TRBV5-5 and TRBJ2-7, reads DAGVTQSPTHLIKTRGQQVTLRCSPISGHKSVSWYQQVLGQGPQFIFQYYEKEERGRGNFPDRFSARQFPNYSSELNVNALLLGDSALYLCASSLGQGALGEQYFGPGTRLTVT.

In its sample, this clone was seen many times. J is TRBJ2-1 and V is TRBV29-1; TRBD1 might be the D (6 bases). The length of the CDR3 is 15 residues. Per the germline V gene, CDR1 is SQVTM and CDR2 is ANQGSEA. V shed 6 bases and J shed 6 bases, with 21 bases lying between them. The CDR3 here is CSVSRDTHEVNEQFF. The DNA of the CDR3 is TGCAGCGTCTCCCGGGACACCCACGAAGTCAATGAGCAGTTCTTC.

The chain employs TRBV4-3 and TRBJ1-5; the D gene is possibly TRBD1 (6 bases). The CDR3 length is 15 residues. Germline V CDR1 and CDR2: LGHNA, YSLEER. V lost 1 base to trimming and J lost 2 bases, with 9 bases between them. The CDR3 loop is CASSQAPGGNQPQHF. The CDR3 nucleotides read TGCGCCAGCAGCCAAGCACCAGGGGGCAATCAGCCCCAGCATTTT.

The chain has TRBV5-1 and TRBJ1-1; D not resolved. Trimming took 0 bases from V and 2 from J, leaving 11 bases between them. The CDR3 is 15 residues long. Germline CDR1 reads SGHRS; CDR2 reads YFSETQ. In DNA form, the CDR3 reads TGCGCCAGCAGCTTGGGCAGTTCTCCTAACACTGAAGCTTTCTTT. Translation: CASSLGSSPNTEAFF. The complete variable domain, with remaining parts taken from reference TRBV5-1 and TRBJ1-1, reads KAGVTQTPRYLIKTRGQQVTLSCSPISGHRSVSWYQQTPGQGLQFLFEYFSETQRNKGNFPGRFSGRQFSNSRSEMNVSTLELGDSALYLCASSLGSSPNTEAFFGQGTRLTVV.

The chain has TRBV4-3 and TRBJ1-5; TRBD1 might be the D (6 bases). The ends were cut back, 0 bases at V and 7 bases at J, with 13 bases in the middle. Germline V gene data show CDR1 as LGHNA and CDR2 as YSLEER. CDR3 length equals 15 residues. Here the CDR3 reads CASSQDGQLGQPQHF. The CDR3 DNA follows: TGCGCCAGCAGCCAAGATGGACAGTTGGGCCAGCCCCAGCATTTT.

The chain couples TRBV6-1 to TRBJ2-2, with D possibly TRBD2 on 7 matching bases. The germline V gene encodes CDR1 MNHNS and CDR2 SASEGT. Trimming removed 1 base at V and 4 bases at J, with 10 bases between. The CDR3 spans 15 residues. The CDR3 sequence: CASSEVGGLTGELFF. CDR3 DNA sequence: TGTGCCAGCAGTGAAGTGGGGGGGCTCACCGGGGAGCTGTTTTTT.

The CDR3 DNA reads TGCGCCAGCAGCTTTGACAGGGATAACTATGGCTACACCTTC. As protein: CASSFDRDNYGYTF. V gene TRBV5-1 combines with J gene TRBJ1-2; 7 bases are a match to TRBD1. The CDR3 consists of 14 residues. Trimming removed 2 bases from V and 1 base from J; junction bases left unmatched: 2. The germline V gene has CDR1 SGHRS and CDR2 YFSETQ.

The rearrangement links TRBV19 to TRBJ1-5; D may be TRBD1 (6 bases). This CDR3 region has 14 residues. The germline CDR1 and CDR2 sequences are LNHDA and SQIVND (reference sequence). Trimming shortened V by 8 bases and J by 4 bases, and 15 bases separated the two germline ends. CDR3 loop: CASSDRQGNQPQHF. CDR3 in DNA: TGTGCCAGTTCCGACAGGCAGGGTAATCAGCCCCAGCATTTT.

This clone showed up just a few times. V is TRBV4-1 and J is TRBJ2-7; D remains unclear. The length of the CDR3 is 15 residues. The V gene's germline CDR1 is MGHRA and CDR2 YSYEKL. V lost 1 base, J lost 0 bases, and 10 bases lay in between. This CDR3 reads CASSQGGSYSYEQYF. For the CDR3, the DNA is TGCGCCAGCAGCCAAGGGGGATCGTACTCCTACGAGCAGTACTTC.

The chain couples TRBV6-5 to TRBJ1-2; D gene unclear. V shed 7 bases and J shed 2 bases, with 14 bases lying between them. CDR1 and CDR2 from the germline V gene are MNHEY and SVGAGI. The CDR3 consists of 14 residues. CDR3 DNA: TGTGCCAGCACCGTCGCAAATGGAAACTATGGCTACACCTTC. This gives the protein CASTVANGNYGYTF.

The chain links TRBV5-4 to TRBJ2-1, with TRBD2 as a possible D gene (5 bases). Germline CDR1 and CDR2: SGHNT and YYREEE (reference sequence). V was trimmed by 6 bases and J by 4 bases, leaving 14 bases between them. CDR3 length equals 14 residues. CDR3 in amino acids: CASKWEQTYNEQFF. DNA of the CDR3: TGTGCCAGCAAATGGGAGCAGACTTACAATGAGCAGTTCTTC.

CDR3 residues: CASRQLAYGTDTQYF. CDR3 nucleotides: TGTGCCAGCAGGCAGCTAGCGTATGGCACAGATACGCAGTATTTT. The V and J genes are TRBV6-5 and TRBJ2-3; maybe TRBD2 (6 bases). V was cut by 6 bases and J by 1 base, with 14 bases left in between. This CDR3 region has 15 residues. Germline V lookup: CDR1 MNHEY, CDR2 SVGAGI.

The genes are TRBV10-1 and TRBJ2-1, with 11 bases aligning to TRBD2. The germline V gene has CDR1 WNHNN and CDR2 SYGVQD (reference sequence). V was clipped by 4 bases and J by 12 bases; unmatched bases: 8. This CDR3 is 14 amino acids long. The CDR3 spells CASSVLAGESRQFF. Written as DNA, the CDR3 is TGCGCCAGCAGTGTACTAGCGGGAGAATCTCGGCAGTTCTTC.